The 8 T cell receptor beta chains reported below all come from one sample, sequenced in a study of naive CD8 T cells in extremely preterm neonates. Profiled with immunoSEQ multiplex PCR; TCRdb holds only in-frame clones, not every one. This table has 20,000 to 30,000 clones, about 87% appearing once. For these TCRs, the target antigens are not known. Preterm samples came from extremely preterm deliveries at 23-27 weeks. Study outcomes and limitations: Relative to older groups, preterm infants had shorter, less trimmed CDR3s with fewer N additions.

Sequenced sample: naive CD8+ T cells from cord blood. The receptor set was obtained from a boy who was born preterm.

J is TRBJ2-7 and V is TRBV4-3; TRBD2 aligns across 13 bases. The CDR3 covers 15 residues. Looked up from germline, CDR1 is LGHNA and CDR2 is YSLEER. Trimming cost V 1 base and J 3 bases; bases outside gene matches: 0. The CDR3 DNA reads as TGCGCCAGCAGCCAAGGGACTAGCGGGGGCTACGAGCAGTACTTC. Protein sequence: CASSQGTSGGYEQYF.

This sequence joins TRBV27 and TRBJ1-1, with unresolved D. This CDR3 has 13 amino acids. Germline V gene lookup returns CDR1 MNHEY and CDR2 SMNVEV (reference sequence). V lost 1 base, J lost 11 bases, and 14 bases lay in between. The CDR3 nucleotides are TGTGCCAGCAGTTTATTGGGGTTGGGTATGGCTTTCTTT. Translated, it gives CASSLLGLGMAFF.

The chain joins TRBV21-1 to TRBJ1-6; TRBD1 reflects the table's D call only, with no check against the DNA. TRBV21-1 has pseudogene status. The length of the CDR3 is 15 residues. The CDR3 nucleotides read TGTGCCAGCAGCAAAGACAGCTCCTATAATTCACCCCTCCACTTT. Translation: CASSKDSSYNSPLHF.

This clone has a single count. The chain couples TRBV27 to TRBJ2-2; D uncertain. CDR3 length: 14 residues. The V gene's germline CDR1 is MNHEY and CDR2 SMNVEV (reference sequence). The V end lost 0 bases, the J end lost 1 base, and 3 bases lay between the germline ends. The CDR3 sequence is CASSLSGNTGELFF. For the CDR3, the DNA is TGTGCCAGCAGTTTATCAGGGAACACCGGGGAGCTGTTTTTT.

There are a few counts of this clone. Other nucleotide sequences from this sample produce the same CDR3. This rearrangement joins TRBV7-3 to TRBJ2-3, with a possible D match to TRBD2 (5 bases). Trimming shortened V by 0 bases and J by 1 base, and 5 bases separated the two germline ends. CDR3 length: 14 amino acids. Germline loops: CDR1 SGHTA, CDR2 FQGTGA. The CDR3 protein is CASSLTSGTDTQYF. In DNA form, the CDR3 reads TGTGCCAGCAGCTTAACTAGCGGCACAGATACGCAGTATTTT.

The chain recombines TRBV27 with TRBJ1-2; 11 bases are shared with TRBD1. The CDR3 runs to 14 residues. Losses at the gene ends were 3 bases for V and 6 bases for J; bases not matched to a gene: 3. The germline gives CDR1 MNHEY, CDR2 SMNVEV (reference sequence). The CDR3 sequence: CASSFGGQGDGYTF. CDR3 bases: TGTGCCAGCAGTTTCGGGGGACAGGGGGATGGCTACACCTTC.

J is TRBJ1-4 and V is TRBV27, with 9 bases lining up with TRBD1. Germline loops: CDR1 MNHEY, CDR2 SMNVEV (reference sequence). The CDR3 totals 15 residues. V was clipped by 6 bases and J by 1 base; unmatched bases: 3. The DNA for the CDR3 is TGTGCCAGCAGCGACAGGGGGGGAACTAATGAAAAACTGTTTTTT. Residues: CASSDRGGTNEKLFF.

This chain joins TRBV27 and TRBJ2-7; TRBD1 matches at 7 bases. The CDR3 sequence is 14 residues long. Germline-derived CDR1 and CDR2 are MNHEY and SMNVEV (reference sequence). With 3 bases clipped from V and 4 bases from J, the junction kept 6 bases outside the gene matches. CDR3 protein: CASSFGQVGYEQYF. The CDR3 DNA sequence: TGTGCCAGCAGTTTCGGACAGGTTGGATACGAGCAGTACTTC.